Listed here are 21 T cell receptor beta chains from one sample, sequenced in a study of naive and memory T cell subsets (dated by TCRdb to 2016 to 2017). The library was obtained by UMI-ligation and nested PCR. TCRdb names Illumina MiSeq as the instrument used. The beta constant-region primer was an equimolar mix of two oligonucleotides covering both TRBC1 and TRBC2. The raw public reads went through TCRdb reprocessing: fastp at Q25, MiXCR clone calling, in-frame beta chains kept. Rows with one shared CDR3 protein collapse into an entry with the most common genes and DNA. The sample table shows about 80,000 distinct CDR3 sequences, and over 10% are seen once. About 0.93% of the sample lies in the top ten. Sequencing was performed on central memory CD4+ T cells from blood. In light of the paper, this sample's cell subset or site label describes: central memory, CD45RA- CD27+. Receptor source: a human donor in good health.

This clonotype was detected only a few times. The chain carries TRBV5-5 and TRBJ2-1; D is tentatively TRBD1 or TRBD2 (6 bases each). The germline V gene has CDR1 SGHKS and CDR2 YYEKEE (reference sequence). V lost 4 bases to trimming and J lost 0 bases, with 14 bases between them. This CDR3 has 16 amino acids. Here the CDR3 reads CASSGTRGSSYNEQFF. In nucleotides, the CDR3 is TGTGCCAGCAGCGGGACACGGGGGAGCTCCTACAATGAGCAGTTCTTC. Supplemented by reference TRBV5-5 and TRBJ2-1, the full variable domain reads DAGVTQSPTHLIKTRGQQVTLRCSPISGHKSVSWYQQVLGQGPQFIFQYYEKEERGRGNFPDRFSARQFPNYSSELNVNALLLGDSALYLCASSGTRGSSYNEQFFGPGTRLTVL.

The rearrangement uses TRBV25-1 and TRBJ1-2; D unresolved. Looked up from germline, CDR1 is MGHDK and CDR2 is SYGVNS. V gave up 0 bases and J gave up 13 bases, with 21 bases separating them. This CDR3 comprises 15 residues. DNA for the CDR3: TGTGCCAGCAGTGAATATCACTCCTCGAGACCTGTTCTCACCTTC. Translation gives CASSEYHSSRPVLTF.

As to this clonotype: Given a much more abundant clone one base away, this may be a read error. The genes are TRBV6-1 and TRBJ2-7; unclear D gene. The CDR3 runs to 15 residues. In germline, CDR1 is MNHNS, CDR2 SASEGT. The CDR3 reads CDSSEGLDRRYEQYF. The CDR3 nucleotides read TGTGACAGCAGTGAAGGGTTGGACCGTCGGTACGAGCAGTACTTC.

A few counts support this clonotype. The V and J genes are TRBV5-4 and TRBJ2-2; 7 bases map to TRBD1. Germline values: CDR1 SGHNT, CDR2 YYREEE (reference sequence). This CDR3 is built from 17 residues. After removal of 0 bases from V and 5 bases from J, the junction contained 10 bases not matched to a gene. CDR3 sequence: CASSLGGTVVSTGELFF. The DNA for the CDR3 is TGTGCCAGCAGCTTGGGGGGGACAGTGGTTTCTACCGGGGAGCTGTTTTTT.

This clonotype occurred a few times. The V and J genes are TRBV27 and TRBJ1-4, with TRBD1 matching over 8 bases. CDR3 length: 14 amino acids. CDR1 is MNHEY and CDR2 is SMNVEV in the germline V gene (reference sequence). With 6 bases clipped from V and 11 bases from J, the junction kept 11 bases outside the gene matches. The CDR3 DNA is TGTGCCAGCAGGAAACTTGACAGGGGAGGGAAACTGTTTTTT. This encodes CASRKLDRGGKLFF.

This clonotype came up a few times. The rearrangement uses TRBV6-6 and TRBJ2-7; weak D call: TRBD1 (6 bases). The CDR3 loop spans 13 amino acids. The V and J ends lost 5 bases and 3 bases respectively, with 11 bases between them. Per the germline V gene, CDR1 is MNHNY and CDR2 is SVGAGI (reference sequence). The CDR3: CASSPGDHYEQYF. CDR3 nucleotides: TGTGCCAGCAGTCCAGGGGACCACTACGAGCAGTACTTC.

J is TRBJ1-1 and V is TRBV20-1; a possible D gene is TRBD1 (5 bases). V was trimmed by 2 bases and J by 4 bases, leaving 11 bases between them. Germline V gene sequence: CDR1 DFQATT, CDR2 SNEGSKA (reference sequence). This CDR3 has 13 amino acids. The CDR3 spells CSARPQGLTEAFF. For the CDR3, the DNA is TGCAGTGCTAGACCCCAGGGTCTCACTGAAGCTTTCTTT.

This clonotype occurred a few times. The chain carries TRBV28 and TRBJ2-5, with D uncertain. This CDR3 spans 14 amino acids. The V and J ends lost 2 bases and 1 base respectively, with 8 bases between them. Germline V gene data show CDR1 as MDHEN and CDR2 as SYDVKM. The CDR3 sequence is CASSLVVGQETQYF. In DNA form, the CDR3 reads TGTGCCAGCAGTTTAGTCGTAGGCCAAGAGACCCAGTACTTC.

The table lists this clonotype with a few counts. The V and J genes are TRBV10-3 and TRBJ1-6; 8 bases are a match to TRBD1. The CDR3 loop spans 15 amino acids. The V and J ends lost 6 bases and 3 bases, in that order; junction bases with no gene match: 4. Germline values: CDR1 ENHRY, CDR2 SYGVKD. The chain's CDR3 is CAIRDGQGYNSPLHF. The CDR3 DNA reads TGTGCCATCAGGGACGGACAGGGCTATAATTCACCCCTCCACTTT.

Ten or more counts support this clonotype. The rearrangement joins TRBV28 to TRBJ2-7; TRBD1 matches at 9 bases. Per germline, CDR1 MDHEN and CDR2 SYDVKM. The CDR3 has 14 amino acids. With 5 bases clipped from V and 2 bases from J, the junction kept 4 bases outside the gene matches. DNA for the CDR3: TGTGCCAGCAGTAAGACAGGGGGGGCCTACGAGCAGTACTTC. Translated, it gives CASSKTGGAYEQYF.

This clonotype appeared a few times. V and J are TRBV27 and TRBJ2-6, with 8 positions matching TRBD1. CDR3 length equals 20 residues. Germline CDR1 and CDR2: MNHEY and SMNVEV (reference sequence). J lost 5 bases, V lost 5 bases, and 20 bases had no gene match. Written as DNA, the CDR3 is TGTGCCAGCAGTCTACGGGACAGGCCTAAAGGTCGTGGGCGGGCCAACGTCCTGACTTTC. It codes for CASSLRDRPKGRGRANVLTF.

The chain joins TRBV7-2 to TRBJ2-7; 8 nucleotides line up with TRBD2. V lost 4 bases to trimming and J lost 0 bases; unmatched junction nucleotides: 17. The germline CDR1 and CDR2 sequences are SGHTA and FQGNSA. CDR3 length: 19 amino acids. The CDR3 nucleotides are TGTGCCAGCAGCTCCCTAGTTAGCGGGATGGGCCGGAGCTCCTACGAGCAGTACTTC. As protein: CASSSLVSGMGRSSYEQYF.

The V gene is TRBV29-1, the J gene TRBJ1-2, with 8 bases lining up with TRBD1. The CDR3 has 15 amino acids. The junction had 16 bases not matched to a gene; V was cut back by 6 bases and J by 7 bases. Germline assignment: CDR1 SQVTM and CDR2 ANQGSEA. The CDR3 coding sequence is TGCAGCGTGGGGCCCCTGGGGACAGGAGGCTTTGGCTACACCTTC. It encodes CSVGPLGTGGFGYTF. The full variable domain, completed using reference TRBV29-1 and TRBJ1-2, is SAVISQKPSRDICQRGTSLTIQCQVDSQVTMMFWYRQQPGQSLTLIATANQGSEATYESGFVIDKFPISRPNLTFSTLTVSNMSPEDSSIYLCSVGPLGTGGFGYTFGSGTRLTVV.

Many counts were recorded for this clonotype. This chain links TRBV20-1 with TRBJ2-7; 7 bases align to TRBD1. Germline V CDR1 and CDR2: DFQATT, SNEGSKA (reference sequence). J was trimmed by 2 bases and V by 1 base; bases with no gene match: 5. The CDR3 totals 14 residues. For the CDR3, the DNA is TGCAGTGCTAGAGCAGGGGGTTTTCCCTACGAGCAGTACTTC. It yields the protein CSARAGGFPYEQYF.

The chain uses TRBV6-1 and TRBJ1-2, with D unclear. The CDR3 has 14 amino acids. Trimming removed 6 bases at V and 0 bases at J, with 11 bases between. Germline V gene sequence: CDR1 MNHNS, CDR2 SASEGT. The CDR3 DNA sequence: TGTGCCAGCAGCCCAGGTGGAACTAACTATGGCTACACCTTC. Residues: CASSPGGTNYGYTF.

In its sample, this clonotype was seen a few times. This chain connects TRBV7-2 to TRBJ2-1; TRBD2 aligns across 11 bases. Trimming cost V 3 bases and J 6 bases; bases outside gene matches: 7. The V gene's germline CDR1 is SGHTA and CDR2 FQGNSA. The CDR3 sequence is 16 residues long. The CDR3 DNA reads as TGTGCCAGCAGCTTCCCCGGGACTAGCGGAACCAATGAGCAGTTCTTC. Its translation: CASSFPGTSGTNEQFF.

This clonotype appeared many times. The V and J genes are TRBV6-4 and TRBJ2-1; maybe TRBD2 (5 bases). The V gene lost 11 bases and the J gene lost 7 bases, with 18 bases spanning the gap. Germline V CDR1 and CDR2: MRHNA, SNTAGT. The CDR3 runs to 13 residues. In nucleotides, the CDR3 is TGTGCCCGTCCCCCGGGGATAATAAATGAGCAGTTCTTC. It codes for CARPPGIINEQFF.

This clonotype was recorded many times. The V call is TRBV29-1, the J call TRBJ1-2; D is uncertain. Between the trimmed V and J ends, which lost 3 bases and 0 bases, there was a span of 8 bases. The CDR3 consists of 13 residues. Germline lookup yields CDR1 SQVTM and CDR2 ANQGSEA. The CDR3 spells CSVEGTTNYGYTF. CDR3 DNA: TGCAGCGTTGAGGGCACTACTAACTATGGCTACACCTTC.

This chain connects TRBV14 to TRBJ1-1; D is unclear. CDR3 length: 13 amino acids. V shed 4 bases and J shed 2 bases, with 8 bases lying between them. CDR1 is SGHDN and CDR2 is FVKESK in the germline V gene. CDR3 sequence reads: CASSPQFNTEAFF. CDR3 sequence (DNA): TGTGCCAGCAGCCCCCAGTTTAACACTGAAGCTTTCTTT.

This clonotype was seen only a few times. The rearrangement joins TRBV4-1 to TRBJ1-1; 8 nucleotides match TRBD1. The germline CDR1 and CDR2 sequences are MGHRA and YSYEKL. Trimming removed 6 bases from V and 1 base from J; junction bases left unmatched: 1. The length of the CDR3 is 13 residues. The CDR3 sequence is CASRGTGNTEAFF. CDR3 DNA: TGCGCCAGCAGGGGGACAGGGAACACTGAAGCTTTCTTT.

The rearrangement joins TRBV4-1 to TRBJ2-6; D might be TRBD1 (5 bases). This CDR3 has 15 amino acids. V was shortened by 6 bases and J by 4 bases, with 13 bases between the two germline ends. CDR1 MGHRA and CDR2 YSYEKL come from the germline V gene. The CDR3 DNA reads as TGCGCCAGCAGTGGGGCCGCCGCGGGGGCCAACGTCCTGACTTTC. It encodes CASSGAAAGANVLTF.